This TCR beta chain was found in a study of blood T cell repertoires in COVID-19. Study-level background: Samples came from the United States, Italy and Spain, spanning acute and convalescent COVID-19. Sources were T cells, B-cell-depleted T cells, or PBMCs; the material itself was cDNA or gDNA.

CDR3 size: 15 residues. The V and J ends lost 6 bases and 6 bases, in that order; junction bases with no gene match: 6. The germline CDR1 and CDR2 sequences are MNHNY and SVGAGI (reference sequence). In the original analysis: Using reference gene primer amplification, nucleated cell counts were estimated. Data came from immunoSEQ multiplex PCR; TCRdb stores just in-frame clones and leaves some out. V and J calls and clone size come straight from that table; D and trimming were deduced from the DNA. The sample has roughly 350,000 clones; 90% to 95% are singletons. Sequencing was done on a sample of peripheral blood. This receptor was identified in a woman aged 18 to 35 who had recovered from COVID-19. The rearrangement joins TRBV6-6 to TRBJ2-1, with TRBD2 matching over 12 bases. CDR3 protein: CASSQRTSGANEQFF. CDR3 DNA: TGTGCCAGCAGCCAAAGGACTAGCGGGGCCAATGAGCAGTTCTTC.